The present T cell receptor (beta chain) was sequenced within a study of blood T cell repertoires in COVID-19. Original methodology: For nucleated cells, counts were estimated from reference gene primer amplification. The assay was immunoSEQ multiplex PCR, and TCRdb's table has in-frame clones only and misses some. V, J and clone size were drawn from that table, and D and trimming were deduced from the DNA. Here the sample spans approximately 260,000 clones, over 80% being singletons. V was pared by 3 bases and J by 5 bases, with 15 bases between. The CDR3 loop spans 15 amino acids. Germline V gene sequence: CDR1 KGHDR, CDR2 SFDVKD.

The chain is built from TRBV24-1 and TRBJ2-5; D might be TRBD2 (6 bases). The sequence was collected from a woman aged 40-49 years with acute or convalescent COVID-19. The specimen was peripheral blood. CDR3: CATSDPRSGVETQYF. The CDR3 nucleotides read TGTGCCACCAGTGATCCGCGATCGGGGGTGGAGACCCAGTACTTC.